Described below is a single TCR beta chain sequence and its context. This record belongs to a study of blood T cell repertoires in COVID-19. Study context: Material from acute and convalescent COVID-19 was sourced from the United States, Italy and Spain. The cDNA or gDNA used as material had been derived from T cells, B-cell-depleted T cells, or PBMCs.

Authors' processing steps: Quantification of nucleated cells was approximated via reference gene primer amplification. Method: immunoSEQ multiplex PCR; TCRdb's copy keeps in-frame clones and lacks some. Clone size and V and J calls were adopted from that table, with D and trimming inferred from the DNA. The sample has 95,000 to 110,000 clones, approximately 87% seen once. V was shortened by 6 bases and J by 3 bases, with 14 bases between the two germline ends. CDR1 is MNHEY and CDR2 is SMNVEV in the germline V gene (reference sequence). The CDR3 spans 14 residues. Source material: peripheral blood. The source of this sequence is a man aged 45-65 years with acute or convalescent COVID-19. This sequence joins TRBV27 and TRBJ1-2; unclear D gene. The CDR3 DNA sequence: TGTGCCAGCAGACCCACGGGGTACGACTATGGCTACACCTTC. Protein product: CASRPTGYDYGYTF.